The 16 T cell receptor beta chains below all came from one sample that was sequenced in a study of T-cell memory formation after mild COVID-19. TCRdb reprocessed the 5' RACE reads with MiXCR, giving one entry per CDR3 protein. In the table there are 100,000 to 120,000 distinct CDR3 sequences, roughly a sixth of which are singletons. The material sequenced was PBMCs or a T cell subset sorted from them (not recorded which). These receptor sequences come from a man aged 18 to 30 who had mild COVID-19 (a few samples of this study predate the infection). Cell type and time point are not known.

This rearrangement joins TRBV2 to TRBJ2-5, with 9 bases aligning to TRBD2. J lost 2 bases, V lost 6 bases, and 4 bases had no gene match. The length of the CDR3 is 14 residues. CDR1 is SNHLY and CDR2 is FYNNEI in the germline V gene. CDR3: CASSRTSAQETQYF. The DNA for the CDR3 is TGTGCCAGCAGCCGGACTAGCGCGCAAGAGACCCAGTACTTC. Combining the CDR3 with reference TRBV2 and TRBJ2-5 gives the whole variable domain EPEVTQTPSHQVTQMGQEVILRCVPISNHLYFYWYRQILGQKVEFLVSFYNNEISEKSEIFDDQFSVERPDGSNFTLKIRSTKLEDSAMYFCASSRTSAQETQYFGPGTRLLVL.

This clonotype has just a few counts. V is TRBV7-8 and J is TRBJ2-5; D gene ambiguous. The ends were cut back, 8 bases at V and 2 bases at J, with 12 bases in the middle. The CDR3 consists of 13 residues. Germline V gene lookup returns CDR1 SGHVS and CDR2 FQNEAQ. CDR3 sequence: CASGLGPQETQYF. Written as DNA, the CDR3 is TGTGCCAGCGGGCTTGGGCCACAAGAGACCCAGTACTTC.

This sequence joins TRBV7-2 and TRBJ2-3, with D perhaps TRBD1 (6 bases). V was shortened by 1 base and J by 4 bases, with 12 bases between the two germline ends. Germline V gene sequence: CDR1 SGHTA, CDR2 FQGNSA. The CDR3 spans 15 residues. The CDR3 sequence is CASSLDGQYPDTQYF. The CDR3 DNA is TGTGCCAGCAGCTTAGACGGACAGTACCCAGATACGCAGTATTTT.

This clonotype was seen once. The chain couples TRBV7-8 to TRBJ1-3; 7 nucleotides agree with TRBD1. This CDR3 region has 14 residues. V lost 4 bases and J lost 7; bases outside the gene matches: 7. Germline loops: CDR1 SGHVS, CDR2 FQNEAQ. CDR3 nucleotides: TGTGCCAGCAGCTCGGGACAGAGAGGGAACACCATATATTTT. This gives the protein CASSSGQRGNTIYF.

The chain combines TRBV5-6 with TRBJ2-1; TRBD1 agrees at 7 bases. The V segment lost 5 bases and the J segment 5 bases; nucleotides outside the gene matches: 7. Germline CDR1 reads SGHDT; CDR2 reads YYEEEE. The length of the CDR3 is 14 residues. The CDR3 sequence: CASRLGQPDNEQFF. The DNA for the CDR3 is TGTGCCAGCAGACTGGGACAGCCAGACAATGAGCAGTTCTTC.

The chain recombines TRBV9 with TRBJ2-7, with a possible D match to TRBD2 (6 bases). Trimming cost V 4 bases and J 3 bases, with 11 bases left between them. The CDR3 loop spans 13 amino acids. Germline-derived CDR1 and CDR2 are SGDLS and YYNGEE. Here the CDR3 reads CASSTGGDYEQYF. Written as DNA, the CDR3 is TGTGCCAGCAGCACCGGAGGGGACTACGAGCAGTACTTC.

The V gene is TRBV6-5, the J gene TRBJ1-2, with D maybe TRBD1 (5 bases). The CDR3 is 16 residues long. Trimming removed 0 bases from V and 7 bases from J, with 18 bases in between. Germline V lookup: CDR1 MNHEY, CDR2 SVGAGI. The CDR3 spells CASSYSSRGRSSGYTF. Here the CDR3 DNA reads TGTGCCAGCAGTTACTCGAGTAGGGGCAGGTCGAGTGGCTACACCTTC.

V usage is TRBV12-3 or TRBV12-4 and J usage is TRBJ1-5; TRBD1 matches at 7 bases. The CDR3 length is 15 residues. J gave up 4 bases and V 4 bases, and 7 bases lay outside the gene matches. CDR3 sequence reads: CASSSTPGQNQPQHF. In DNA, the CDR3 is TGTGCCAGCAGTTCGACTCCGGGACAGAATCAGCCCCAGCATTTT.

This chain uses TRBV5-1 with TRBJ2-5; D not resolved. CDR3 length: 13 amino acids. Germline V gene lookup returns CDR1 SGHRS and CDR2 YFSETQ. The germline V and J ends were trimmed by 4 bases and 1 base, with 8 bases remaining between them. CDR3 DNA: TGCGCCAGCAGCCCAGAGGTCCAAGAGACCCAGTACTTC. It encodes CASSPEVQETQYF. Complete variable domain (other parts from reference TRBV5-1 and TRBJ2-5): KAGVTQTPRYLIKTRGQQVTLSCSPISGHRSVSWYQQTPGQGLQFLFEYFSETQRNKGNFPGRFSGRQFSNSRSEMNVSTLELGDSALYLCASSPEVQETQYFGPGTRLLVL.

The V and J genes are TRBV7-2 and TRBJ2-2; possibly TRBD1 for D (5 bases). In germline, CDR1 is SGHTA, CDR2 FQGNSA. The CDR3 runs to 15 residues. With 3 bases removed from V and 6 bases from J, the gap between germline ends came to 14 bases. In nucleotides, the CDR3 is TGTGCCAGCAGCTTGGGGCCAGGGCTCGCCGGGGAGCTGTTTTTT. Protein: CASSLGPGLAGELFF.

J is TRBJ1-6 and V is TRBV7-2; D unresolved. Germline CDR1 is SGHTA and CDR2 is FQGNSA. V lost 2 bases to trimming and J lost 2 bases, with 10 bases between them. CDR3 length equals 16 residues. This CDR3 is CASSLFETAYNSPLHF. CDR3 DNA: TGTGCCAGCAGCTTATTTGAGACGGCCTATAATTCACCCCTCCACTTT.

The V call is TRBV5-4, the J call TRBJ2-3; D call uncertain. V was shortened by 4 bases and J by 8 bases, with 11 bases between the two germline ends. Per germline, CDR1 SGHNT and CDR2 YYREEE (reference sequence). The CDR3 is 12 residues long. The CDR3 bases are TGTGCCAGCAGCGCGAGCTCACGTACGCAGTATTTT. As protein: CASSASSRTQYF.

V is TRBV5-6 and J is TRBJ2-7; 7 bases are a match to TRBD1. The CDR3 is 12 residues long. V trimming: 5 bases; J trimming: 6 bases; junction bases outside the gene matches: 5. The germline gives CDR1 SGHDT, CDR2 YYEEEE. CDR3 sequence reads: CASRLSGGEQYF. Here the CDR3 DNA reads TGTGCCAGCAGGCTCTCAGGGGGCGAGCAGTACTTC.

Only a few counts were recorded for this clonotype. V usage is TRBV20-1 and J usage is TRBJ1-1; maybe TRBD1 (5 bases). The CDR3 is made up of 15 amino acids. V was shortened by 3 bases and J by 4 bases, with 18 bases between the two germline ends. Germline assignment: CDR1 DFQATT and CDR2 SNEGSKA (reference sequence). The CDR3 DNA sequence: TGCAGTGCTAGCAGCCCGGGGGGTCCCTCCACTGAAGCTTTCTTT. Translation gives CSASSPGGPSTEAFF.

The V gene is TRBV10-3, the J gene TRBJ1-1; the match to TRBD1 covers 10 bases. This CDR3 contains 12 residues. With 6 bases clipped from V and 7 bases from J, the junction kept 2 bases outside the gene matches. Germline assignment: CDR1 ENHRY and CDR2 SYGVKD. The CDR3 is CAISGQGVEAFF. Here the CDR3 DNA reads TGTGCCATCAGCGGACAGGGGGTTGAAGCTTTCTTT.

The chain has TRBV11-2 and TRBJ2-7; 7 nucleotides agree with TRBD1. Germline V lookup: CDR1 SGHAT, CDR2 FQNNGV. V shed 3 bases, J shed 0 bases, and the junction held 2 bases outside the gene matches. The CDR3 has 14 amino acids. The CDR3 protein is CASSFGDSSYEQYF. The CDR3 DNA sequence: TGTGCCAGCAGCTTTGGGGACAGCTCCTACGAGCAGTACTTC. The whole variable domain, filled in from reference TRBV11-2 and TRBJ2-7, reads EAGVAQSPRYKIIEKRQSVAFWCNPISGHATLYWYQQILGQGPKLLIQFQNNGVVDDSQLPKDRFSAERLKGVDSTLKIQPAKLEDSAVYLCASSFGDSSYEQYFGPGTRLTVT.